Sequencing of this TCR beta chain was carried out in a study of blood T cell repertoires in COVID-19. Study in general: There were acute and convalescent COVID-19 samples, and they came from the United States, Italy and Spain. From T cells, B-cell-depleted T cells, or PBMCs came the material, which was cDNA or gDNA.

Per the original data handling: The authors estimated nucleated cell counts from reference gene primer amplification. Produced via immunoSEQ multiplex PCR; TCRdb's table is partial and in-frame only. V, J and clone size reflect that table, while D and trimming were determined from the DNA. Counted here are under 45,000 clones, around 84% occurring once; the ten biggest clones make up 40% to 45%. V lost 5 bases and J 7 bases, leaving 18 bases between the germline ends. In germline, CDR1 is SGHTA, CDR2 FQGNSA. The CDR3 length is 15 residues. This chain links TRBV7-2 with TRBJ2-1; tentative D call: TRBD1 (6 bases). The sequence derives from a human donor in a cohort sampled during active COVID-19. Sequenced material: peripheral blood. The CDR3 protein is CASSPSGTNRNEQFF. For the CDR3, the DNA is TGTGCCAGCAGCCCCTCCGGGACAAATCGGAATGAGCAGTTCTTC.